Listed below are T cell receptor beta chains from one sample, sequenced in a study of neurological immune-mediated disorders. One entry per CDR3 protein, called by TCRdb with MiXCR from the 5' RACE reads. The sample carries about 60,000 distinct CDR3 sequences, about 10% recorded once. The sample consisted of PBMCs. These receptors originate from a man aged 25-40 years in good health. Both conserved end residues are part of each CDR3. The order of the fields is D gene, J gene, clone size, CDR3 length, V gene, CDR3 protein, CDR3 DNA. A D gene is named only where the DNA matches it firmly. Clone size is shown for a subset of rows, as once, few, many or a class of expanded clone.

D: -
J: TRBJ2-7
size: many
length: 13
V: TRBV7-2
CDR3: CASSLVERDKQYF
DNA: TGTGCCAGCAGCTTAGTGGAAAGGGATAAGCAGTACTTC

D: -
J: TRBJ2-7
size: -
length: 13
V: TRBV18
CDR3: CASSPRREYEQYF
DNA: TGTGCCAGCTCACCACGCCGGGAGTACGAGCAGTACTTC

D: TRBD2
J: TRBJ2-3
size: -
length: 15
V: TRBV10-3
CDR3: CATLGGGPETDTQYF
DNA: TGTGCCACCCTCGGCGGGGGGCCTGAGACAGATACGCAGTATTTT

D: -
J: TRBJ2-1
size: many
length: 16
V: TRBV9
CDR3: CASSVGRWSSYNEQFF
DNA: TGTGCCAGCAGCGTAGGAAGGTGGAGCTCCTACAATGAGCAGTTCTTC

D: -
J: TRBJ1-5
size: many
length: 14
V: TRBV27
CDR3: CASSLGRQNQPQHF
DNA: TGTGCCAGCAGTTTAGGCCGGCAAAATCAGCCCCAGCATTTT

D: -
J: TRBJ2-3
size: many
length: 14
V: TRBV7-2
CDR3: CASSLEPGTDTQYF
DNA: TGTGCCAGCAGCTTAGAACCCGGCACAGATACGCAGTATTTT

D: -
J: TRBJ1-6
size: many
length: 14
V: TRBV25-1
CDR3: CASRLSRTGSPLHF
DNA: TGTGCCAGCAGACTCTCACGGACGGGTTCACCCCTCCACTTT

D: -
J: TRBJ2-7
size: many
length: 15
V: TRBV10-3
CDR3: CAISVRVRAQDEQYF
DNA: TGTGCCATCAGTGTGAGAGTCAGGGCCCAGGACGAGCAGTACTTC

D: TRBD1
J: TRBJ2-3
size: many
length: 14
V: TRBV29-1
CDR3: CSVLGQGGTDTQYF
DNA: TGCAGCGTCCTGGGACAGGGAGGGACAGATACGCAGTATTTT

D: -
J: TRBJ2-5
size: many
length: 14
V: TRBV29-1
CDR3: CSVVGGSGGETQYF
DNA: TGCAGCGTTGTCGGAGGGAGCGGAGGGGAGACCCAGTACTTC

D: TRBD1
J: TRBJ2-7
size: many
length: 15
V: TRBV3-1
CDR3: CASSPLGTGAYEQYF
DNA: TGTGCCAGCAGCCCTTTGGGGACAGGGGCCTACGAGCAGTACTTC

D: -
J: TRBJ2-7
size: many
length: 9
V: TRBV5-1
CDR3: CASSRDPLF
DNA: TGCGCCAGCAGCCGGGACCCCCTCTTC

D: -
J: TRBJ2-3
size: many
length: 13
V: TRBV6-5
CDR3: CASGAVGPDTQYF
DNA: TGTGCCAGCGGAGCGGTAGGACCAGATACGCAGTATTTT

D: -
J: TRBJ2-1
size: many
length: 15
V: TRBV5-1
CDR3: CASSLLAGGYNEQFF
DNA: TGCGCCAGCAGCTTGCTTGCAGGGGGGTACAATGAGCAGTTCTTC

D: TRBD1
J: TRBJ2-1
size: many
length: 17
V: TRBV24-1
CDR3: CATSDFDPGQGMYEQFF
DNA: TGTGCCACCAGTGATTTCGATCCGGGACAGGGGATGTATGAGCAGTTCTTC

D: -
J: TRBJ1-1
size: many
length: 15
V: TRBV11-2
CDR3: CASSLPGGGYTEAFF
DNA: TGTGCCAGCAGCTTACCGGGGGGCGGGTACACTGAAGCTTTCTTT

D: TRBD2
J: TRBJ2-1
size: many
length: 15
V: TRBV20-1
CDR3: CSARTSGMGYNEQFF
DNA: TGCAGTGCCAGGACTAGCGGGATGGGGTACAATGAGCAGTTCTTC

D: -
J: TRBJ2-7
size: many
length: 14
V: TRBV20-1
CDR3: CSASLHGTFYEQYF
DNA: TGCAGTGCTAGTCTCCACGGAACTTTCTACGAGCAGTACTTC

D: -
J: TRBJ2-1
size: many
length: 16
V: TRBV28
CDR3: CASSPAPPGSNNEQFF
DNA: TGTGCCAGCAGTCCCGCACCGCCGGGCTCGAACAATGAGCAGTTCTTC

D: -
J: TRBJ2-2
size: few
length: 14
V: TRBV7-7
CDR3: CASSLSISTGELFF
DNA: TGTGCCAGCAGCCTATCGATCAGCACCGGGGAGCTGTTTTTT

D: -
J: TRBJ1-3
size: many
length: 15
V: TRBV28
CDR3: CASSPLRSSGNTIYF
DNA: TGTGCCAGCAGCCCCCTACGGAGCTCTGGAAACACCATATATTTT

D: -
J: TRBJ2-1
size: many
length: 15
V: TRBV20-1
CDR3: CSAREPRGDYNEQFF
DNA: TGCAGTGCTAGAGAGCCCCGTGGGGACTACAATGAGCAGTTCTTC

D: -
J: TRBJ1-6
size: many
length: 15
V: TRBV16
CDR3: CASSQGTGIDSPLHF
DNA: TGTGCCAGCAGCCAAGGAACAGGGATCGATTCACCCCTCCACTTT

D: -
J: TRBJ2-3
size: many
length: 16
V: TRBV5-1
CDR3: CASSLDRVTLTDTQYF
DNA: TGCGCCAGCAGCTTGGATCGGGTCACTCTCACAGATACGCAGTATTTT

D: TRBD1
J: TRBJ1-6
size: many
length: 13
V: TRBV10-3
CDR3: CAISGTGDSPLHF
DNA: TGTGCCATCAGTGGTACAGGGGATTCACCCCTCCACTTT

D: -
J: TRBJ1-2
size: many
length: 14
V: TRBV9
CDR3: CASSRREDFYGYTF
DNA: TGTGCCAGCAGCCGACGCGAGGATTTCTATGGCTACACCTTC

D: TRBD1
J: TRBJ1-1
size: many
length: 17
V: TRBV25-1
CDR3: CASSEVGTGAVNTEAFF
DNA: TGTGCCAGCAGTGAAGTAGGGACAGGGGCTGTGAACACTGAAGCTTTCTTT

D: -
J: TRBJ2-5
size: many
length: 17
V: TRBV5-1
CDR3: CASSLHPVGSGIETQYF
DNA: TGCGCCAGCAGCTTGCATCCTGTTGGTTCAGGGATAGAGACCCAGTACTTC

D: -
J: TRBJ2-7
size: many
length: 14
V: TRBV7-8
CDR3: CASSFQTGPGEQYF
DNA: TGTGCCAGCAGCTTTCAAACAGGGCCGGGCGAGCAGTACTTC

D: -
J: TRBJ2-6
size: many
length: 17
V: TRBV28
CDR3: CASNARQVYSGANVLTF
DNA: TGTGCCAGCAACGCAAGACAGGTTTACTCTGGGGCCAACGTCCTGACTTTC

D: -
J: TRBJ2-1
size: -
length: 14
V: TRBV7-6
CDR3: CASSLERAYNEQFF
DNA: TGTGCCAGCAGCTTAGAGCGGGCCTACAATGAGCAGTTCTTC

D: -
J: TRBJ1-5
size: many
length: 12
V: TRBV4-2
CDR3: CASSQSDQPQHF
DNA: TGTGCCAGCAGCCAATCCGATCAGCCCCAGCATTTT

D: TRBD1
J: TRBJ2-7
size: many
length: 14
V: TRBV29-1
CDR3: CSVPRQGNPYEQYF
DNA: TGCAGCGTTCCCCGACAGGGGAACCCCTACGAGCAGTACTTC

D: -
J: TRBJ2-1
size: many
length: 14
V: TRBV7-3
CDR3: CASSPDSSYNEQFF
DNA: TGTGCCAGCAGCCCGGACAGTTCCTACAATGAGCAGTTCTTC

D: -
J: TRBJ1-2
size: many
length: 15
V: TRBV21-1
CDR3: CASSVRPGQVNGYTF
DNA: TGTGCCAGCAGCGTCCGCCCGGGACAGGTCAATGGCTACACCTTC

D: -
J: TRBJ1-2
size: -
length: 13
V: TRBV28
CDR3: CASSRGWGTGYTF
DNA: TGTGCCAGCAGCCGGGGTTGGGGGACGGGCTACACCTTC

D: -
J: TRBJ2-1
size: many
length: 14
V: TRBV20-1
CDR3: CSARDRDLYNEQFF
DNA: TGCAGTGCTAGAGATCGGGACTTGTACAATGAGCAGTTCTTC

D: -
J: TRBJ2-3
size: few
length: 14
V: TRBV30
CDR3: CAWKPQGGFDTQYF
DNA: TGTGCCTGGAAGCCACAGGGAGGATTTGATACGCAGTATTTT